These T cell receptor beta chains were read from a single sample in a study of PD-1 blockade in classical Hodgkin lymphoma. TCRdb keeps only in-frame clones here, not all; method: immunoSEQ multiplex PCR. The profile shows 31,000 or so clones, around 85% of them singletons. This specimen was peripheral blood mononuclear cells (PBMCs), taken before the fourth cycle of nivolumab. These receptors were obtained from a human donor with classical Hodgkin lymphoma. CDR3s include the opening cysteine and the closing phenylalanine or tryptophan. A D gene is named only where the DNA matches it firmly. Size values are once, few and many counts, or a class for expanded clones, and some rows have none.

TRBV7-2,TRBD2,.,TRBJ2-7,CASSRDGGAYEQYF,TGTGCCAGCAGCCGGGACGGGGGGGCCTACGAGCAGTACTTC
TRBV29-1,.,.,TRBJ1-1,CSVAGGEAFF,TGCAGCGTGGCCGGGGGGGAAGCTTTCTTT
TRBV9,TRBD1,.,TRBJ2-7,CASSVEDRGFFYEQYF,TGTGCCAGCAGCGTAGAGGACAGGGGGTTCTTTTACGAGCAGTACTTC
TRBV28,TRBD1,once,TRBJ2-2,CASSFSGQGGELFF,TGTGCCAGCAGTTTTTCAGGACAGGGGGGGGAGCTGTTTTTT
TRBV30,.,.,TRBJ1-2,CASSLVRATYGYTF,TGTGCCTCCTCCCTTGTGAGGGCAACCTATGGCTACACCTTC
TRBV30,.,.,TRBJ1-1,CARRTAGTEAFF,TGTGCCCGACGGACAGCCGGGACTGAAGCTTTCTTT
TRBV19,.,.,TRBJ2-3,CASSAFMSGTDTQYF,TGTGCCAGTAGTGCGTTCATGAGCGGGACAGATACGCAGTATTTT
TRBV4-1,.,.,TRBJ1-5,CASSQRNQEPQHF,TGCGCCAGCAGCCAGCGAAACCAAGAGCCCCAGCATTTT
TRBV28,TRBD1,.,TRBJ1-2,CASSPRTGFYGYTF,TGTGCCAGCAGCCCGCGGACAGGGTTCTATGGCTACACCTTC
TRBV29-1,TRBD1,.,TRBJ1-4,CSVEDAEGGREKLFF,TGCAGCGTTGAAGATGCGGAAGGGGGCAGGGAAAAACTGTTTTTT
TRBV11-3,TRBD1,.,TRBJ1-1,CASSLARGRGTEAFF,TGTGCCAGCAGCTTAGCCAGGGGGCGTGGTACTGAAGCTTTCTTT
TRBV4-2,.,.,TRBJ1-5,CASSQDWGSQPQHF,TGTGCCAGCAGCCAAGATTGGGGGAGCCAGCCCCAGCATTTT
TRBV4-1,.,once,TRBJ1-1,CASSHGPGMPNTEAFF,TGCGCCAGCAGCCACGGACCGGGGATGCCAAACACTGAAGCTTTCTTT
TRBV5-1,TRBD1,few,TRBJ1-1,CASSWAGQSDGAFF,TGCGCCAGCAGCTGGGCGGGACAGTCAGATGGAGCTTTCTTT
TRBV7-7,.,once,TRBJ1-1,CASSFSENTEAFF,TGTGCTAGCAGCTTCTCAGAGAACACTGAAGCTTTCTTT
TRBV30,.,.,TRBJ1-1,CAWNPMVSEAFF,TGTGCCTGGAACCCTATGGTATCTGAAGCTTTCTTT
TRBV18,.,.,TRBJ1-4,CASSPQEKGEKLFF,TGTGCCAGCTCACCCCAGGAAAAGGGGGAAAAACTGTTTTTT
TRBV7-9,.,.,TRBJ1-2,CASSWADRNGYTF,TGTGCCAGCAGCTGGGCGGACAGAAACGGCTACACCTTC
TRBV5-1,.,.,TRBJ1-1,CASKGRVNTEAFF,TGCGCCAGCAAGGGGAGGGTGAACACTGAAGCTTTCTTT
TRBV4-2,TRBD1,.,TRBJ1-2,CASSQEYRGKGNYGYTF,TGTGCCAGCAGCCAAGAGTACAGGGGAAAGGGGAACTATGGCTACACCTTC
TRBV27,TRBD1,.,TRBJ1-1,CASSDMGQTNTEAFF,TGTGCCAGCAGTGACATGGGACAGACGAACACTGAAGCTTTCTTT
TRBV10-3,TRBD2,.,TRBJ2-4,CAISGTSGGYQYF,TGTGCCATCAGTGGGACTAGCGGGGGTTATCAGTACTTC
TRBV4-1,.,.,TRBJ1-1,CASSRTTANTEAFF,TGCGCCAGCAGCCGAACGACAGCGAACACTGAAGCTTTCTTT
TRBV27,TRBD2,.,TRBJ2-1,CASSFSSGTEQFF,TGTGCCAGCAGTTTTTCTAGCGGGACCGAGCAGTTCTTC
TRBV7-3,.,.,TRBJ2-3,CASSQSGPLTDTQYF,TGTGCCAGCAGCCAATCGGGACCACTCACAGATACGCAGTATTTT
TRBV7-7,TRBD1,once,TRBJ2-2,CASSLSGQVTGELFF,TGTGCTAGCAGCTTAAGCGGACAGGTTACCGGGGAGCTGTTTTTT
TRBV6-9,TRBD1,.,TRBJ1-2,CASSEWVGNRGLGYTF,TGTGCCAGCAGTGAATGGGTGGGGAACAGGGGGCTGGGCTACACCTTC
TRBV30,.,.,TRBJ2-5,CAWRAPRGTQYF,TGTGCCTGGAGAGCCCCTCGTGGGACCCAGTACTTC
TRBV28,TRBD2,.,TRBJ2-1,CASTHFGYGTSGSQDEQFF,TGTGCCAGCACCCATTTTGGATACGGGACTAGCGGGAGTCAGGATGAGCAGTTCTTC
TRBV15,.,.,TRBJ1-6,CATSDVRDSPLHF,TGTGCCACCAGCGACGTCAGGGATTCACCCCTCCACTTT